Listed below are T cell receptor beta chains from one sample, sequenced in a study of blood T cells in healthy people across ages. TCRdb reanalysed the 5' RACE reads using MiXCR and keeps one entry per CDR3 protein. The sample includes about 650,000 distinct CDR3 sequences, around 52% of them seen just once. The sequenced material came from blood. These receptors originate from an elderly woman in good health. Both conserved end residues are part of each CDR3. Each record gives: V gene, J gene, CDR3 protein.

V gene: TRBV5-5; J gene: TRBJ1-1; CDR3 protein: CASSLARAPEAFF
V gene: TRBV7-9; J gene: TRBJ2-7; CDR3 protein: CASSLDGGAVEQYF
V gene: TRBV6-6; J gene: TRBJ2-1; CDR3 protein: CASSQTGDIYNEQFF
V gene: TRBV11-2; J gene: TRBJ2-2; CDR3 protein: CASSLEPSAGELFF
V gene: TRBV5-1; J gene: TRBJ2-7; CDR3 protein: CASSSRGPSYEQYF
V gene: TRBV20-1; J gene: TRBJ2-1; CDR3 protein: CSASPGGGDEQFF
V gene: TRBV9; J gene: TRBJ2-5; CDR3 protein: CASSVVPSLETQYF
V gene: TRBV7-2; J gene: TRBJ1-2; CDR3 protein: CASSFGTENYGYTF
V gene: TRBV7-9; J gene: TRBJ2-1; CDR3 protein: CASSQFGGNPLYNEQFF
V gene: TRBV27; J gene: TRBJ2-5; CDR3 protein: CASSSDQETQYF
V gene: TRBV12-3/TRBV12-4; J gene: TRBJ2-1; CDR3 protein: CASSFLSGISYNEQFF
V gene: TRBV6-6; J gene: TRBJ1-2; CDR3 protein: CASSYVSLNYGYTF
V gene: TRBV28; J gene: TRBJ2-7; CDR3 protein: CASSLSGTGGNEQYF
V gene: TRBV5-1; J gene: TRBJ2-3; CDR3 protein: CASRPGTSVIDTQYF
V gene: TRBV5-8; J gene: TRBJ2-7; CDR3 protein: CASSSRGYPHYEQYF
V gene: TRBV5-1; J gene: TRBJ2-7; CDR3 protein: CASSWEKESHEQYF
V gene: TRBV28; J gene: TRBJ2-5; CDR3 protein: CASGKLAGVAQETQYF
V gene: TRBV7-3; J gene: TRBJ2-1; CDR3 protein: CAGSSLGSANEQFF
V gene: TRBV20-1; J gene: TRBJ2-3; CDR3 protein: CSASGGPTDTQYF
V gene: TRBV5-1; J gene: TRBJ2-3; CDR3 protein: CASSFPGAPGQYTQNF
V gene: TRBV20-1; J gene: TRBJ2-1; CDR3 protein: CSARAQGGVHEQFF
V gene: TRBV6-1; J gene: TRBJ1-2; CDR3 protein: CASQNGQGYGYTF
V gene: TRBV29-1; J gene: TRBJ2-3; CDR3 protein: CSAPVGGDTQYF
V gene: TRBV4-3; J gene: TRBJ2-1; CDR3 protein: CASSQDSPGPYNEQFF
V gene: TRBV7-2; J gene: TRBJ1-5; CDR3 protein: CASSLGRDNQPQHF
V gene: TRBV5-1; J gene: TRBJ2-7; CDR3 protein: CASSRDRGFDEQYF
V gene: TRBV7-9; J gene: TRBJ2-7; CDR3 protein: CASSQPTRGQLSYEQYF
V gene: TRBV5-1; J gene: TRBJ2-1; CDR3 protein: CASSLRGDTYNEQFF
V gene: TRBV2; J gene: TRBJ2-1; CDR3 protein: CASSEGQGTGNEQFF
V gene: TRBV7-9; J gene: TRBJ2-3; CDR3 protein: CASSLTGSVADTQYF
V gene: TRBV12-3/TRBV12-4; J gene: TRBJ1-2; CDR3 protein: CASTGTGFSLRGYTF
V gene: TRBV5-1; J gene: TRBJ2-7; CDR3 protein: CASSLAEGYEQYF
V gene: TRBV12-3/TRBV12-4; J gene: TRBJ1-5; CDR3 protein: CASRPTGISNQPQHF
V gene: TRBV10-2; J gene: TRBJ2-3; CDR3 protein: CASSEPRGSGATDTQYF
V gene: TRBV12-3/TRBV12-4; J gene: TRBJ1-2; CDR3 protein: CASSHRVRNYGYTF
V gene: TRBV29-1; J gene: TRBJ2-5; CDR3 protein: CSVGARGESIQYF
V gene: TRBV4-1; J gene: TRBJ1-2; CDR3 protein: CASSLKSGGADYGYTF
V gene: TRBV7-2; J gene: TRBJ1-1; CDR3 protein: CASSLARRGHLNTEAFF